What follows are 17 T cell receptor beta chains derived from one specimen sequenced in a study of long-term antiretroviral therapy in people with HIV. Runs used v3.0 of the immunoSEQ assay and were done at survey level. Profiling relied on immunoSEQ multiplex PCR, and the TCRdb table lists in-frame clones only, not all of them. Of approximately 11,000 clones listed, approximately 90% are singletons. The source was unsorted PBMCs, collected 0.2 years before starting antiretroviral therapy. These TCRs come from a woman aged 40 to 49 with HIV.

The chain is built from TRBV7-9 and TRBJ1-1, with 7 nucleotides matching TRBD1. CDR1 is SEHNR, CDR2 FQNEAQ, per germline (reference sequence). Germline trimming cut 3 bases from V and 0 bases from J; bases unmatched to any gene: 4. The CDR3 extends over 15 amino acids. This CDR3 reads CASSFGGTVNTEAFF. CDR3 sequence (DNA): TGTGCCAGCAGCTTCGGCGGGACAGTGAACACTGAAGCTTTCTTT.

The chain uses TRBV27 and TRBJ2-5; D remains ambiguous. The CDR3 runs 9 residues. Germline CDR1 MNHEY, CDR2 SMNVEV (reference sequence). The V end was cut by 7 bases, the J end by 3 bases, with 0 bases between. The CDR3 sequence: CASKETQYF. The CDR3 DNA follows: TGTGCCAGCAAAGAGACCCAGTACTTC.

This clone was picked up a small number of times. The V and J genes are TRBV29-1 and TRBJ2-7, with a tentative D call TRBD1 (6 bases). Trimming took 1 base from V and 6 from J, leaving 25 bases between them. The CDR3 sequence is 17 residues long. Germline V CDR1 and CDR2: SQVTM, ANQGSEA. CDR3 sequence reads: CSVEAFGIETGRSEQYF. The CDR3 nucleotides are TGCAGCGTTGAAGCGTTTGGTATTGAGACAGGCCGCTCCGAGCAGTACTTC.

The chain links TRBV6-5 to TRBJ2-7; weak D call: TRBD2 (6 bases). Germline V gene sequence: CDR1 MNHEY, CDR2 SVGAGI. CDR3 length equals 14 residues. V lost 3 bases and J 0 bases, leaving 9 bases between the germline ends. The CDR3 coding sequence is TGTGCCAGCAGTTATCTAGCGAGCTCCTACGAGCAGTACTTC. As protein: CASSYLASSYEQYF.

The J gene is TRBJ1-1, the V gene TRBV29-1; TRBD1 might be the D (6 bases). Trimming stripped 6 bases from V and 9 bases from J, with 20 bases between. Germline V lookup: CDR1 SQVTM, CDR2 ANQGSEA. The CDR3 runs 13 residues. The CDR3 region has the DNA TGCAGCGTAGGGGGTGATGAGCGGCCTCAAGCTTTCTTT. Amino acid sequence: CSVGGDERPQAFF.

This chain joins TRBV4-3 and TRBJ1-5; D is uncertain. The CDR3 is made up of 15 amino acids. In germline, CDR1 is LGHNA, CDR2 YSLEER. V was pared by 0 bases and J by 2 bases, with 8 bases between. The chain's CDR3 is CASSQDTHGNQPQHF. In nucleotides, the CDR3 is TGCGCCAGCAGCCAAGACACCCATGGCAATCAGCCCCAGCATTTT.

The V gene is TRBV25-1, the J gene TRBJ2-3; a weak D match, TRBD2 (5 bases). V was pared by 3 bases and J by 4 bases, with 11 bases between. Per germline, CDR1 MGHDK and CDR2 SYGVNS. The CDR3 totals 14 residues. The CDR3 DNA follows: TGTGCCAGCAGTGAGGTGGGGAGCGCAGATACGCAGTATTTT. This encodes CASSEVGSADTQYF.

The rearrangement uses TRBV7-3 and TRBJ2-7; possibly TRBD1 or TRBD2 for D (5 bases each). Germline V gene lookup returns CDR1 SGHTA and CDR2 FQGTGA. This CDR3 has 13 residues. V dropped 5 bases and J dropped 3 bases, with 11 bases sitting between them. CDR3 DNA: TGTGCCAGCAGCCAGGGACCTAGCTACGAGCAGTACTTC. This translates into CASSQGPSYEQYF.

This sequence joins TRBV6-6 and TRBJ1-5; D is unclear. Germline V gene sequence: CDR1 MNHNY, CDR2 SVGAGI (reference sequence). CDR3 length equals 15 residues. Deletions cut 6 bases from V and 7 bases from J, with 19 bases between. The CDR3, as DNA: TGTGCCAGCAGCCCCTCGGGGAGGCGGGTACAGCCCCAGCATTTT. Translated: CASSPSGRRVQPQHF.

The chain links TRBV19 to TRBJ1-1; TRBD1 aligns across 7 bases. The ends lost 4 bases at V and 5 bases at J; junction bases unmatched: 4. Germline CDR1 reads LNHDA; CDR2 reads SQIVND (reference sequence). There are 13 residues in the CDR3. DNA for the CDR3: TGTGCCAGTAGTACCGACAGGGCGACTGAAGCTTTCTTT. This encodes CASSTDRATEAFF.

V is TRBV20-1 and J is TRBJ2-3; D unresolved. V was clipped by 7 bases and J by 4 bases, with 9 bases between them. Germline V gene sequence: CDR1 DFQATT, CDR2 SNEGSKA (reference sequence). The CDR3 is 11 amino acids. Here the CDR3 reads CSVKMADTQYF. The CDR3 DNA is TGCAGTGTAAAGATGGCAGATACGCAGTATTTT.

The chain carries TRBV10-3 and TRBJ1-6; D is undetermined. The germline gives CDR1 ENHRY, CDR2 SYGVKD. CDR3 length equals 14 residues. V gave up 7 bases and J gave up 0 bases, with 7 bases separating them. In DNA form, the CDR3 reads TGTGCCATCAACTCGGGCTCCTATAATTCACCCCTCCACTTT. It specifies CAINSGSYNSPLHF.

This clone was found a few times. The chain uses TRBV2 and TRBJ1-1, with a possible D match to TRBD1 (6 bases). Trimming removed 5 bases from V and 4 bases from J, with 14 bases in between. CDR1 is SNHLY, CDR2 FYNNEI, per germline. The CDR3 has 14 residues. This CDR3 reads CASSYKAGVTEAFF. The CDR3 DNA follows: TGTGCCAGCAGTTATAAAGCAGGGGTCACTGAAGCTTTCTTT. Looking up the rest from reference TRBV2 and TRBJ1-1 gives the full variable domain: EPEVTQTPSHQVTQMGQEVILRCVPISNHLYFYWYRQILGQKVEFLVSFYNNEISEKSEIFDDQFSVERPDGSNFTLKIRSTKLEDSAMYFCASSYKAGVTEAFFGQGTRLTVV.

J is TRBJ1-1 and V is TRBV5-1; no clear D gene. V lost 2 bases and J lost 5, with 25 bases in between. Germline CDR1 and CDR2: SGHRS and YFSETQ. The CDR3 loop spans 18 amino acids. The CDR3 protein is CASSFMIGIEDLGTEAFF. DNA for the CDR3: TGCGCCAGCAGCTTTATGATAGGGATTGAAGATCTAGGTACTGAAGCTTTCTTT.

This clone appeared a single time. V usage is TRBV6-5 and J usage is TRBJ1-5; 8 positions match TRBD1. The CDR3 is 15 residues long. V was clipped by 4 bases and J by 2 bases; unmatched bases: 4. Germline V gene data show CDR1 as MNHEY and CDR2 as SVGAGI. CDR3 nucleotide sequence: TGTGCCAGCAGTTCGACAGGGGAGGGCAATCAGCCCCAGCATTTT. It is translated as CASSSTGEGNQPQHF.

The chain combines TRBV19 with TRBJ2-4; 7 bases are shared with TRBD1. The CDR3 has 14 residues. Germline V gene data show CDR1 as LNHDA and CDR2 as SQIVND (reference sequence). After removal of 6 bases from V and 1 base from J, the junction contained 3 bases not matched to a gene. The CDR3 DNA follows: TGTGCCAGTAGCCTGACAGGGGCCAAAAACATTCAGTACTTC. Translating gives CASSLTGAKNIQYF.

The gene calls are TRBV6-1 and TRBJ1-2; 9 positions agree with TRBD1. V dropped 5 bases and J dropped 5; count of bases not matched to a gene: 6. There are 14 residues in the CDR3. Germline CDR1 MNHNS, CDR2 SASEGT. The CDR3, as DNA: TGTGCCAGCAGTCCGGAGGACAGGGGATATGGCTACACCTTC. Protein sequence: CASSPEDRGYGYTF.